Each of the 27 T cell receptor beta chains below was sequenced from the same sample in a study of T cell responses to AZD1222 COVID-19 vaccine. Using immunoSEQ multiplex PCR, the repertoire was profiled, and TCRdb retains in-frame clones only, with some absent. The table lists about 150,000 clones, roughly nine tenths of them singletons, with under 20% in the top ten. Material: peripheral blood, obtained on day 0 of AZD1222 vaccination. These receptors were obtained from an adult in good health.

A note on this clone: The identical CDR3 is also encoded by other nucleotide sequences in the sample. This chain connects TRBV9 to TRBJ1-2; the match to TRBD1 covers 7 bases. This CDR3 is built from 13 residues. Germline V lookup: CDR1 SGDLS, CDR2 YYNGEE. Unmatched junction bases numbered 3, after V lost 3 bases and J lost 4 bases. The CDR3 loop is CASSGTGGYGYTF. The CDR3 coding sequence is TGTGCCAGCAGCGGGACAGGTGGCTATGGCTACACCTTC.

The chain is built from TRBV13 and TRBJ2-7; 7 nucleotides line up with TRBD1. The V and J ends lost 5 bases and 0 bases, in that order; junction bases with no gene match: 4. Germline V CDR1 and CDR2: PRHDT, FYEKMQ (reference sequence). The CDR3 contains 14 residues. CDR3 nucleotide sequence: TGTGCCAGCAGCCTGTCAGGGGGCTCCTACGAGCAGTACTTC. Its protein product is CASSLSGGSYEQYF.

The rearrangement joins TRBV7-2 to TRBJ2-1; no clear D gene. The germline V gene encodes CDR1 SGHTA and CDR2 FQGNSA. V was trimmed by 1 base and J by 11 bases, leaving 3 bases between them. CDR3 length: 10 amino acids. The CDR3 region has the DNA TGTGCCAGCAGCTTAGGTAAGCAGTTCTTC. It specifies CASSLGKQFF.

The V call is TRBV5-5, the J call TRBJ1-2, with D unresolved. Trimming left V 4 bases short and J 0 bases short, with 13 bases between. CDR1 is SGHKS, CDR2 YYEKEE, per germline (reference sequence). The CDR3 is made up of 15 amino acids. Here the CDR3 reads CASSRENPTNYGYTF. The DNA of the CDR3 is TGTGCCAGCAGCAGGGAAAACCCCACTAACTATGGCTACACCTTC.

The chain uses TRBV9 and TRBJ1-2; 7 nucleotides match TRBD1. Looked up from germline, CDR1 is SGDLS and CDR2 is YYNGEE. V shed 3 bases and J 5 bases; nucleotides not matched to a gene: 13. This CDR3 region has 16 residues. CDR3 sequence: CASSALPTGLGYGYTF. CDR3 coding DNA: TGTGCCAGCAGCGCTCTTCCGACAGGGTTAGGTTATGGCTACACCTTC. The whole variable domain, filled in from reference TRBV9 and TRBJ1-2, reads DSGVTQTPKHLITATGQRVTLRCSPRSGDLSVYWYQQSLDQGLQFLIQYYNGEERAKGNILERFSAQQFPDLHSELNLSSLELGDSALYFCASSALPTGLGYGYTFGSGTRLTVV.

In this sample, this clone turned up once. V and J are TRBV2 and TRBJ1-2; TRBD1 is a possible D gene (5 bases). Between the trimmed V and J ends, which lost 5 bases and 8 bases, there was a span of 12 bases. The CDR3 is made up of 12 amino acids. CDR1 is SNHLY, CDR2 FYNNEI, per germline. The CDR3 spells CASSFRDRGYTF. The CDR3 nucleotides are TGTGCCAGCAGTTTCCGGGACCGGGGCTACACCTTC. Using reference TRBV2 and TRBJ1-2 for the parts outside the CDR3, the full variable domain is EPEVTQTPSHQVTQMGQEVILRCVPISNHLYFYWYRQILGQKVEFLVSFYNNEISEKSEIFDDQFSVERPDGSNFTLKIRSTKLEDSAMYFCASSFRDRGYTFGSGTRLTVV.

The V and J genes are TRBV2 and TRBJ1-2, with D unclear. This CDR3 comprises 12 residues. CDR1 and CDR2 (germline): SNHLY, FYNNEI. The V and J ends lost 6 bases and 8 bases respectively, with 13 bases between them. CDR3 sequence reads: CASRRESRGYTF. In nucleotides, the CDR3 is TGTGCCAGCAGGAGGGAGTCGAGAGGCTACACCTTC.

The rearrangement uses TRBV25-1 and TRBJ1-1, with D unresolved. Germline assignment: CDR1 MGHDK and CDR2 SYGVNS. V lost 2 bases to trimming and J lost 1 base, with 11 bases between them. The CDR3 runs to 15 residues. CDR3 in amino acids: CASSEPGGPNTEAFF. DNA for the CDR3: TGTGCCAGCAGTGAACCGGGAGGGCCGAACACTGAAGCTTTCTTT. Looking up the rest from reference TRBV25-1 and TRBJ1-1 gives the full variable domain: EADIYQTPRYLVIGTGKKITLECSQTMGHDKMYWYQQDPGMELHLIHYSYGVNSTEKGDLSSESTVSRIRTEHFPLTLESARPSHTSQYLCASSEPGGPNTEAFFGQGTRLTVV.

This chain links TRBV19 with TRBJ2-3, with 7 positions matching TRBD2. Losses at the gene ends were 6 bases for V and 5 bases for J; bases not matched to a gene: 5. This CDR3 comprises 13 residues. Germline lookup yields CDR1 LNHDA and CDR2 SQIVND (reference sequence). CDR3 nucleotide sequence: TGTGCCAGTAGCGGGGAGGGAGGAGATACGCAGTATTTT. Amino acids: CASSGEGGDTQYF.

The V call is TRBV27, the J call TRBJ1-2, with 7 bases fitting TRBD1. The CDR3 covers 13 residues. Per germline, CDR1 MNHEY and CDR2 SMNVEV (reference sequence). The junction had 5 bases not matched to a gene; V was cut back by 6 bases and J by 4 bases. CDR3 sequence: CASSRTGPYGYTF. CDR3 in DNA: TGTGCCAGCAGCCGGACAGGACCCTATGGCTACACCTTC.

The chain has TRBV28 and TRBJ1-2; D unclear. CDR1 is MDHEN, CDR2 SYDVKM, per germline. The CDR3 runs 13 residues. V was trimmed by 7 bases and J by 4 bases, leaving 13 bases between them. CDR3 DNA sequence: TGTGCCAGCACATCGATTACGATCTATGGCTACACCTTC. Translating it yields CASTSITIYGYTF.

This rearrangement joins TRBV19 to TRBJ1-1; the D gene is possibly TRBD1 (5 bases). This CDR3 spans 14 amino acids. The germline V gene encodes CDR1 LNHDA and CDR2 SQIVND (reference sequence). The germline V and J ends were trimmed by 3 bases and 4 bases, with 12 bases remaining between them. This CDR3 reads CASSMGGGATEAFF. The DNA of the CDR3 is TGTGCCAGTAGTATGGGGGGAGGGGCCACTGAAGCTTTCTTT.

This clone has only a few counts. The chain has TRBV19 and TRBJ2-7, with no clear D. The V end lost 5 bases, the J end lost 8 bases, and 13 bases lay between the germline ends. The CDR3 length is 12 residues. Germline V gene data show CDR1 as LNHDA and CDR2 as SQIVND (reference sequence). CDR3 DNA sequence: TGTGCCAGTAGTGGCCCGGATCGGAAGCAGTACTTC. Translation: CASSGPDRKQYF.

CDR3: CASSFSADTQYF. CDR3 DNA: TGTGCCAGCAGTTTTTCCGCAGATACGCAGTATTTT. The chain joins TRBV12-3 or TRBV12-4 to TRBJ2-3; the D is unclear. V gave up 3 bases and J gave up 4 bases, with 5 bases separating them. The CDR3 totals 12 residues.

In its sample, this clone was seen once. One end of the junction does not line up with germline, which may come from a read error. This chain connects TRBV7-7 to TRBJ2-5; 10 nucleotides agree with TRBD2. CDR1 is SSHAT, CDR2 FNYEAQ, per germline (reference sequence). CDR3 length: 16 residues. The CDR3 protein is CASSLEIAGGQETQYF. The DNA for the CDR3 is TGTGCTAGCAGCTTAGAAATAGCGGGAGGACAAGAGACCCAGTACTTC.

The rearrangement links TRBV5-1 to TRBJ1-2; D uncertain. This CDR3 has 13 amino acids. CDR1 and CDR2 (germline): SGHRS, YFSETQ. Between the trimmed V and J ends, which lost 4 bases and 2 bases, there was a span of 9 bases. Here the CDR3 reads CASSPNSNYGYTF. Here the CDR3 DNA reads TGCGCCAGCAGCCCCAACTCGAACTATGGCTACACCTTC.

The chain carries TRBV7-6 and TRBJ2-7, with D perhaps TRBD1 (6 bases). V shed 8 bases and J shed 3 bases, with 20 bases lying between them. This CDR3 comprises 15 residues. Germline assignment: CDR1 SGHVS and CDR2 FNYEAQ. The chain's CDR3 is CASAVTRGVNYEQYF. Written as DNA, the CDR3 is TGTGCCAGCGCCGTGACCAGGGGAGTTAACTACGAGCAGTACTTC.

This clone was recorded once. The rearrangement joins TRBV24-1 to TRBJ1-1; tentatively, D is TRBD1 (5 bases). CDR1 and CDR2 from the germline V gene are KGHDR and SFDVKD. Trimming stripped 7 bases from V and 11 bases from J, with 16 bases between. The CDR3 is 12 residues long. The CDR3 DNA reads as TGTGCCACCAGAGACGACAGAGCGTTGGCTTTCTTT. It yields the protein CATRDDRALAFF.

This rearrangement joins TRBV5-1 to TRBJ2-1; possible D gene TRBD1, 5 bases. Per the germline V gene, CDR1 is SGHRS and CDR2 is YFSETQ. Trimming took off 1 base at V and 1 base at J, with 9 bases between the two ends. The CDR3 consists of 15 residues. The CDR3 reads CASSLSRDSYNEQFF. CDR3 coding DNA: TGCGCCAGCAGCTTGTCCAGGGATTCCTACAATGAGCAGTTCTTC.

The gene calls are TRBV7-8 and TRBJ1-2, with D possibly TRBD1 on 6 matching bases. CDR1 is SGHVS and CDR2 is FQNEAQ in the germline V gene. This CDR3 is built from 15 residues. V lost 3 bases to trimming and J lost 7 bases, with 18 bases between them. CDR3 nucleotides: TGTGCCAGCAGCTTGCAAGGGGGTCTTTTCTCTGGCTACACCTTC. It translates to CASSLQGGLFSGYTF.

To note about this clone: At the DNA level, this CDR3 is encoded by other sequences in the same sample as well. The V call is TRBV5-1, the J call TRBJ2-7; D is undetermined. The CDR3 runs 13 residues. Looked up from germline, CDR1 is SGHRS and CDR2 is YFSETQ. Trimming took off 0 bases at V and 0 bases at J, with 4 bases between the two ends. The DNA for the CDR3 is TGCGCCAGCAGCTTGGAAGTCTCCTACGAGCAGTACTTC. Protein: CASSLEVSYEQYF.

The rearrangement joins TRBV10-3 to TRBJ2-2, with D hard to call. Germline V CDR1 and CDR2: ENHRY, SYGVKD. Trimming removed 8 bases from V and 5 bases from J, with 6 bases in between. The CDR3 extends over 11 amino acids. CDR3 nucleotide sequence: TGTGCCATCGGCGGAACCGGGGAGCTGTTTTTT. This encodes CAIGGTGELFF.

This chain uses TRBV19 with TRBJ2-2, with D possibly matching TRBD1 (5 bases). The CDR3 is 16 residues long. V was pared by 3 bases and J by 5 bases, with 16 bases between. Germline lookup yields CDR1 LNHDA and CDR2 SQIVND (reference sequence). CDR3 amino acids: CASSMTQGIRTGELFF. The CDR3 region has the DNA TGTGCCAGTAGTATGACGCAGGGAATTAGAACCGGGGAGCTGTTTTTT.

The chain carries TRBV11-3 and TRBJ1-4, with D perhaps TRBD1 (6 bases). V was cut by 6 bases and J by 4 bases, with 15 bases left in between. Per germline, CDR1 SGHNT and CDR2 YENEEA. This CDR3 spans 15 amino acids. For the CDR3, the DNA is TGTGCCAGCAGACGGGGGGCCCACCTTAATGAAAAACTGTTTTTT. It codes for CASRRGAHLNEKLFF.

The chain couples TRBV27 to TRBJ1-1; 8 nucleotides line up with TRBD1. Germline CDR1 reads MNHEY; CDR2 reads SMNVEV (reference sequence). The CDR3 runs 14 residues. V lost 8 bases and J lost 7; bases outside the gene matches: 12. The CDR3 nucleotides read TGTGCCAGCCAAAGAAGGACAGGGCGGGTTGAAGCTTTCTTT. It encodes CASQRRTGRVEAFF.

The V gene is TRBV14, the J gene TRBJ2-3, with D uncertain. Germline assignment: CDR1 SGHDN and CDR2 FVKESK. There are 19 residues in the CDR3. V was clipped by 3 bases and J by 4 bases, with 26 bases between them. The CDR3 DNA sequence: TGTGCCAGCAGCCAGCCCTTCAAATTAGGGTTAAAGTTCGCAGATACGCAGTATTTT. Its translation is CASSQPFKLGLKFADTQYF.

The chain has TRBV4-3 and TRBJ2-1; 12 bases are a match to TRBD2. The V gene end was trimmed by 3 bases and the J gene end by 6 bases; junction bases not matched to a gene: 9. The V gene's germline CDR1 is LGHNA and CDR2 YSLEER. This CDR3 comprises 17 residues. CDR3 sequence reads: CASSQYLAGGPVNEQFF. DNA for the CDR3: TGCGCCAGCAGCCAGTATCTAGCGGGGGGGCCGGTCAATGAGCAGTTCTTC.